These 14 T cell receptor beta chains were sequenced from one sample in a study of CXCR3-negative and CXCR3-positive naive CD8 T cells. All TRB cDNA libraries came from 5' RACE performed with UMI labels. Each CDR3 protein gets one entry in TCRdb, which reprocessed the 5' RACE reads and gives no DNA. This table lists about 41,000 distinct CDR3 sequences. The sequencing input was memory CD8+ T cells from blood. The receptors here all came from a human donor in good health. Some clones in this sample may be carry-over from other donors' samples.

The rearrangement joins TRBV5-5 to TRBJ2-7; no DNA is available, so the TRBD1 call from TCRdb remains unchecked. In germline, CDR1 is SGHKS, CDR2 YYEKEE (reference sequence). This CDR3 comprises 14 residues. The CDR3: CASSQPGGFDEQYF.

CDR3: CSGRGGAELEAFF. The chain employs TRBV29-1 and TRBJ1-1; there is no DNA to check the TCRdb D call of TRBD1. Germline loops: CDR1 SQVTM, CDR2 ANQGSEA. The CDR3 has 13 amino acids. The entire variable domain, with the rest obtained from reference TRBV29-1 and TRBJ1-1, is as follows: SAVISQKPSRDICQRGTSLTIQCQVDSQVTMMFWYRQQPGQSLTLIATANQGSEATYESGFVIDKFPISRPNLTFSTLTVSNMSPEDSSIYLCSGRGGAELEAFFGQGTRLTVV.

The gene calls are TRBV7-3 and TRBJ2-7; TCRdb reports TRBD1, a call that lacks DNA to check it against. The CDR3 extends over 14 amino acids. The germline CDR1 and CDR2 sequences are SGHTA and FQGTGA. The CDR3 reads CASSLRDGDYEQYF.

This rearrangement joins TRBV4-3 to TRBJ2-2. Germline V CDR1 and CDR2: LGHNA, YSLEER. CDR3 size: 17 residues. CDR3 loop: CASSQDLRAANTGELFF.

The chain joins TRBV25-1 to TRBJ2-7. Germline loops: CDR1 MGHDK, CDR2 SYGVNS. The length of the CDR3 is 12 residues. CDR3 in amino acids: CASSGRSYEQYF.

This CDR3 is CASSQFGGVPYNEQFF. The chain recombines TRBV16 with TRBJ2-1. CDR1 is KGHSY, CDR2 FQNENV, per germline. The CDR3 contains 16 residues. The full variable domain, its missing parts supplied by reference TRBV16 and TRBJ2-1, is GEEVAQTPKHLVRGEGQKAKLYCAPIKGHSYVFWYQQVLKNEFKFLISFQNENVFDETGMPKERFSAKCLPNSPCSLEIQATKLEDSAVYFCASSQFGGVPYNEQFFGPGTRLTVL.

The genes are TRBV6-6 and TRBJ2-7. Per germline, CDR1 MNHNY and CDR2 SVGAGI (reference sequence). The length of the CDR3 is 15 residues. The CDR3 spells CASSYFRNSAYEQYF.

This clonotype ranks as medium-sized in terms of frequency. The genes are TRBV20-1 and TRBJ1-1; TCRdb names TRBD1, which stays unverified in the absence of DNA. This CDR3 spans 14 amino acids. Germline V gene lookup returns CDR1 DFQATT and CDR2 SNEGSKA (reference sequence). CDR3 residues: CSARGTGGDTEAFF.

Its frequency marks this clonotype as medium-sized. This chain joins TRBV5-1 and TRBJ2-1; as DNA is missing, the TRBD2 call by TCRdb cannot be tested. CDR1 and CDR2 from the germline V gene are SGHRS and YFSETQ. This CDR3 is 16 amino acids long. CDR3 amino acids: CASSLEGGGAYNEQFF.

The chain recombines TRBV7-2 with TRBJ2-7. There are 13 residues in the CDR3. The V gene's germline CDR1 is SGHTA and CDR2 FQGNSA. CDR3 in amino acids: CASSLDEGFEQYF.

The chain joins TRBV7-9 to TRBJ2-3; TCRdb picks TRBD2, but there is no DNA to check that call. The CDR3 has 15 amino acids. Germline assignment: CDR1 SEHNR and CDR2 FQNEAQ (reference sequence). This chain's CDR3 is CASSSGLERTDTQYF.

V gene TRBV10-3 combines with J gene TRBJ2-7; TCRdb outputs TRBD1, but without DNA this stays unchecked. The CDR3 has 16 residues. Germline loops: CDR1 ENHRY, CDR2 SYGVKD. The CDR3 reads CAISEQRGPDSYEQYF.

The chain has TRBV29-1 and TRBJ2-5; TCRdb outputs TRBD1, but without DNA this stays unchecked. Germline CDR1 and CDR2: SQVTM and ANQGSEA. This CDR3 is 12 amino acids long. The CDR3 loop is CSAVMTGETQYF.

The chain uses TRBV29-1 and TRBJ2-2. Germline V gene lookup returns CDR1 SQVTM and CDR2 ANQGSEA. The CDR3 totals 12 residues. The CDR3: CSAIVESGELFF.